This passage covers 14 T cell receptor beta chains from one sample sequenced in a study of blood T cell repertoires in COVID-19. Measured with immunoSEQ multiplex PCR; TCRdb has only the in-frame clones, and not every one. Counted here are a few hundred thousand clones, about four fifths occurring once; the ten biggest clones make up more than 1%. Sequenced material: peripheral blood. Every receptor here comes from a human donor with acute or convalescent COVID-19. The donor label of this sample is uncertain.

The DNA for the CDR3 is TGTGCCAGCAGCCCCTTGAAACTAGCGGGAGACTCCTACGAGCAGTACTTC. Protein sequence: CASSPLKLAGDSYEQYF. The chain uses TRBV6-2 or TRBV6-3 and TRBJ2-7; 11 bases fit TRBD2. This CDR3 is 17 amino acids long. CDR1 and CDR2 (germline): MNHEY, SVGEGT. Trimming cost V 6 bases and J 0 bases; bases outside gene matches: 10.

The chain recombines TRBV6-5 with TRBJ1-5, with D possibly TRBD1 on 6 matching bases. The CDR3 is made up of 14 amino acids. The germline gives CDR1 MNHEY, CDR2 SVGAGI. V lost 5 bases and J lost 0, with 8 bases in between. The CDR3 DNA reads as TGTGCCAGCAGTCGGACAGATAGCAATCAGCCCCAGCATTTT. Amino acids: CASSRTDSNQPQHF.

CDR3 sequence (DNA): TGTGCCAGCAGCCAAGAGTTTCGTAGCCGCGGAGAGACCCAGTACTTC. This encodes CASSQEFRSRGETQYF. The V and J genes are TRBV3-1 (or the pseudogene TRBV3-2) and TRBJ2-5; no definite D call. Germline lookup yields CDR1 LGHDT and CDR2 YNNKEL (reference sequence). Trimming pared 0 bases from V and 4 bases from J, leaving 15 bases between. The CDR3 is 16 amino acids.

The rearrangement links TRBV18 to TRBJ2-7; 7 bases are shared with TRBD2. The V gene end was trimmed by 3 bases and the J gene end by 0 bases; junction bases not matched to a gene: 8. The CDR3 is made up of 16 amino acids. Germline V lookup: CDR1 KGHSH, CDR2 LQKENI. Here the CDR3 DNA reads TGTGCCAGCTCACCCGGACTAGTCGAAAGCTCCTACGAGCAGTACTTC. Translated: CASSPGLVESSYEQYF. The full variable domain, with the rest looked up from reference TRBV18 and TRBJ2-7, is NAGVMQNPRHLVRRRGQEARLRCSPMKGHSHVYWYRQLPEEGLKFMVYLQKENIIDESGMPKERFSAEFPKEGPSILRIQQVVRGDSAAYFCASSPGLVESSYEQYFGPGTRLTVT.

CDR3 sequence: CASSLRGRGRVNEQFF. DNA of the CDR3: TGTGCCAGCAGCTTGAGAGGTAGGGGGCGGGTCAATGAGCAGTTCTTC. The chain is built from TRBV5-6 and TRBJ2-1; 7 nucleotides agree with TRBD1. The trim removed 1 base at V and 6 bases at J, leaving 10 bases unmatched. CDR1 and CDR2 from the germline V gene are SGHDT and YYEEEE. This CDR3 spans 16 amino acids.

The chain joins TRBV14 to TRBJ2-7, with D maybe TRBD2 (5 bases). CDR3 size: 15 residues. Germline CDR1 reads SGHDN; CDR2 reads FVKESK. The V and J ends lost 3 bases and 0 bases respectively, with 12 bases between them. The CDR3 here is CASSQGGHPSYEQYF. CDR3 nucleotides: TGTGCCAGCAGCCAGGGCGGGCATCCCTCCTACGAGCAGTACTTC. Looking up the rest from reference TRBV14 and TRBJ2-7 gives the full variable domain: EAGVTQFPSHSVIEKGQTVTLRCDPISGHDNLYWYRRVMGKEIKFLLHFVKESKQDESGMPNNRFLAERTGGTYSTLKVQPAELEDSGVYFCASSQGGHPSYEQYFGPGTRLTVT.

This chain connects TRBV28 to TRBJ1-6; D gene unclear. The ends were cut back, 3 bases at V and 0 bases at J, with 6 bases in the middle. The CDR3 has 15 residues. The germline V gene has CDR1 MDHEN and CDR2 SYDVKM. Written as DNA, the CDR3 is TGTGCCAGCAGTTTTGGGAGCTCCTATAATTCACCCCTCCACTTT. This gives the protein CASSFGSSYNSPLHF.

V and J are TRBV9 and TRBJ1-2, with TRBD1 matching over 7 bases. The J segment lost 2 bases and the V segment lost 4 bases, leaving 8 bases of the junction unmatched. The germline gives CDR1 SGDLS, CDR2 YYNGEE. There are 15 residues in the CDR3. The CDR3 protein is CASSFQTGVNYGYTF. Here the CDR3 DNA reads TGTGCCAGCAGCTTTCAAACAGGGGTGAACTATGGCTACACCTTC.

CDR3 DNA sequence: TGCGCCAGCCCTCTATATCAGCCCCAGCATTTT. Translation gives CASPLYQPQHF. The chain links TRBV10-1 to TRBJ1-5; D call uncertain. CDR1 and CDR2 from the germline V gene are WNHNN and SYGVQD (reference sequence). Trimming cost V 8 bases and J 5 bases, with 7 bases left between them. This CDR3 comprises 11 residues.

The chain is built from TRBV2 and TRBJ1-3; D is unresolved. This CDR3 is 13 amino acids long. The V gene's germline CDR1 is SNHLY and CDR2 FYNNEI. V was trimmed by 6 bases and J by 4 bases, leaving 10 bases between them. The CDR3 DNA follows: TGTGCCAGCAGCTCAATAGCGGGAAACACCATATATTTT. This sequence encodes CASSSIAGNTIYF.

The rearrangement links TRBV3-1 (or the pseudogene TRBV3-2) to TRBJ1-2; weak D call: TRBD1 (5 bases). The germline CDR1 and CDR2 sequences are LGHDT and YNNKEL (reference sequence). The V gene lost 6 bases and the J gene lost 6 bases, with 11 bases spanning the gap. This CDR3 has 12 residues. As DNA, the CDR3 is TGTGCCAGCAGGGCAGGGAGGCATGGCTACACCTTC. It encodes CASRAGRHGYTF.

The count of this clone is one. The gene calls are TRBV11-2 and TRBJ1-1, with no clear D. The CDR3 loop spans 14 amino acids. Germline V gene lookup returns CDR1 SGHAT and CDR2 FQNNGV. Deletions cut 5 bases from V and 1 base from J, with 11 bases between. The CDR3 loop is CASSIRGKNTEAFF. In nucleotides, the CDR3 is TGTGCCAGCAGCATCCGAGGGAAGAACACTGAAGCTTTCTTT.

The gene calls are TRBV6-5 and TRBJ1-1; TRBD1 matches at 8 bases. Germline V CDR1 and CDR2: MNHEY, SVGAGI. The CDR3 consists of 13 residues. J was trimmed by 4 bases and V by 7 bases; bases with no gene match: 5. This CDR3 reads CASTTGVGTEAFF. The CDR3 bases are TGTGCCAGCACGACAGGGGTTGGCACTGAAGCTTTCTTT.

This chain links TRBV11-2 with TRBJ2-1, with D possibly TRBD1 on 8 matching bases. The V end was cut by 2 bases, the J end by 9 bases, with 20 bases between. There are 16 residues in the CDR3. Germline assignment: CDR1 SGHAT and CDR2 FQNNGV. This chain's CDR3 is CASSLSGAGGQSEQFF. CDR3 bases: TGTGCCAGCAGCTTAAGCGGGGCAGGGGGCCAGTCTGAGCAGTTCTTC.